This T cell receptor beta chain was profiled in a study of T cells after yellow fever vaccination. TCRdb independently ran MiXCR on the 5' RACE reads; one entry per CDR3 protein. The sample lists 300,000 to 450,000 distinct CDR3 sequences; less than 9.5% were seen once. The sequence was collected from a man aged 18 to 29 who received the YFV17D yellow fever vaccine. This sample comprised PBMCs, obtained around 45 days after the first yellow fever vaccination.

The CDR3 protein is CASRPQTPNYGYTF. In DNA, the CDR3 is TGTGCCAGCAGGCCCCAAACCCCAAACTATGGCTACACCTTC. This chain joins TRBV27 and TRBJ1-2; D is undetermined. The CDR3 sequence is 14 residues long. Germline V lookup: CDR1 MNHEY, CDR2 SMNVEV (reference sequence). Trimming removed 6 bases at V and 2 bases at J, with 13 bases between.